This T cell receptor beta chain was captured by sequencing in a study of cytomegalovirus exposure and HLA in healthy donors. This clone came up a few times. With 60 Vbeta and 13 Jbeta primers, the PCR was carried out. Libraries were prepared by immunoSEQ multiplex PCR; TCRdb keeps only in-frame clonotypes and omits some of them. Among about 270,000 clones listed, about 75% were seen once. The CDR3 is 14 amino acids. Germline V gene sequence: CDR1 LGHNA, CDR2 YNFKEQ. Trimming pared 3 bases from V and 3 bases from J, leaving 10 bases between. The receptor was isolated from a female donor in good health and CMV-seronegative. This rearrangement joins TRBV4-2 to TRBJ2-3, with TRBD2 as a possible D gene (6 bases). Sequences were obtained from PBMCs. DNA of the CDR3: TGTGCCAGCAGCCATCCGGGGGAGACAGATACGCAGTATTTT. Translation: CASSHPGETDTQYF.